This T cell receptor beta chain was sequenced for a study of blood T cell repertoires in COVID-19. Study-level background: Sample material is recorded as cDNA or gDNA derived from T cells, B-cell-depleted T cells, or PBMCs.

This clone was seen a handful of times. In the source study's methods: Quantification of nucleated cells was approximated via reference gene primer amplification. The table came from immunoSEQ multiplex PCR; TCRdb's copy has only in-frame clones and leaves some out. V, J and clone size are those of that table, while D and trimming were read from the DNA. The table includes about 260,000 clones, roughly 88% detected once. The CDR3 sequence is 15 residues long. The J segment lost 4 bases and the V segment lost 0 bases, leaving 4 bases of the junction unmatched. Looked up from germline, CDR1 is SGHNT and CDR2 is YYREEE (reference sequence).

Sequencing was performed on peripheral blood. The receptor was derived from a human donor in a cohort sampled during active COVID-19. The chain is built from TRBV5-4 and TRBJ2-7; 10 nucleotides line up with TRBD2. This CDR3 reads CASSLVLAGAYEQYF. The CDR3 DNA reads TGTGCCAGCAGCTTGGTCCTAGCGGGAGCATACGAGCAGTACTTC. The full variable domain, completed using reference TRBV5-4 and TRBJ2-7, is ETGVTQSPTHLIKTRGQQVTLRCSSQSGHNTVSWYQQALGQGPQFIFQYYREEENGRGNFPPRFSGLQFPNYSSELNVNALELDDSALYLCASSLVLAGAYEQYFGPGTRLTVT.